One and the same sample provided the 20 T cell receptor beta chains below, sequenced in a study of cytomegalovirus exposure and HLA in healthy donors. Vbeta (60) and Jbeta (13) primers were used in the PCR. Assay: immunoSEQ multiplex PCR; the TCRdb copy retains only in-frame clones and omits some. The sample consists of 100,000 to 150,000 clones, around 69% of them appearing once. The sequencing input was PBMCs. Source of these receptors: a human donor in good health.

The chain employs TRBV19 and TRBJ2-3; 8 positions match TRBD1. CDR3 size: 16 residues. In germline, CDR1 is LNHDA, CDR2 SQIVND (reference sequence). Losses at the gene ends were 4 bases for V and 0 bases for J; bases not matched to a gene: 6. In DNA, the CDR3 is TGTGCCAGTAGTACTGGGACAGGTAGGAGCACAGATACGCAGTATTTT. This translates into CASSTGTGRSTDTQYF.

The rearrangement links TRBV28 to TRBJ2-1, with 9 bases fitting TRBD1. Per the germline V gene, CDR1 is MDHEN and CDR2 is SYDVKM. J lost 5 bases, V lost 6 bases, and 5 bases had no gene match. The length of the CDR3 is 14 residues. CDR3 coding DNA: TGTGCCAGCAGCCGGGACAGGGAAGACAATGAGCAGTTCTTC. As protein: CASSRDREDNEQFF.

This chain connects TRBV19 to TRBJ2-7; perhaps TRBD2 as D (5 bases). Looked up from germline, CDR1 is LNHDA and CDR2 is SQIVND (reference sequence). V was pared by 2 bases and J by 2 bases, with 10 bases between. The CDR3 loop spans 14 amino acids. For the CDR3, the DNA is TGTGCCAGTAGTATAAGCGGAAGAGCCTACGAGCAGTACTTC. Translated: CASSISGRAYEQYF.

The chain joins TRBV10-2 to TRBJ2-1, with D possibly TRBD1 on 6 matching bases. V was pared by 6 bases and J by 4 bases, with 10 bases between. Germline CDR1 and CDR2: WSHSY and SAAADI. CDR3 length: 13 amino acids. The CDR3 DNA follows: TGCGCCAGCAGAAGGACAGAATACAATGAGCAGTTCTTC. It specifies CASRRTEYNEQFF.

The J gene is TRBJ2-7, the V gene TRBV15; 8 bases fit TRBD2. CDR3 length: 16 residues. The germline V gene encodes CDR1 LNHNV and CDR2 YYDKDF (reference sequence). Trimming cost V 1 base and J 3 bases; bases outside gene matches: 8. The CDR3 region has the DNA TGTGCCACCAGCAGAGGCATCGGGGGGGATCTCTACGAGCAGTACTTC. Translating gives CATSRGIGGDLYEQYF.

The chain has TRBV21-1 and TRBJ1-5; the D call of TRBD1 is as the table states it, not checked on the DNA. TRBV21-1 is listed as a pseudogene. This CDR3 is built from 15 residues. In DNA, the CDR3 is TGTGCCAGCAACCCTGGCCGGGACAAGGATTCGCACCAGCATTTT. Translation: CASNPGRDKDSHQHF.

A few counts support this clone. The rearrangement joins TRBV15 to TRBJ1-3; no reliable D call. Deletions cut 6 bases from V and 0 bases from J, with 6 bases between. This CDR3 is built from 13 residues. The germline V gene has CDR1 LNHNV and CDR2 YYDKDF (reference sequence). Here the CDR3 reads CATREISGNTIYF. The CDR3 DNA is TGTGCCACCAGGGAGATCTCTGGAAACACCATATATTTT.

A few counts support this clone. J is TRBJ2-3 and V is TRBV5-4; D is perhaps TRBD2 (7 bases). V was shortened by 0 bases and J by 4 bases, with 15 bases between the two germline ends. This CDR3 is 16 amino acids long. Germline loops: CDR1 SGHNT, CDR2 YYREEE (reference sequence). The CDR3 protein is CASSLAGGAAADTQYF. The CDR3 coding sequence is TGTGCCAGCAGCTTGGCGGGGGGCGCGGCGGCAGATACGCAGTATTTT.

This clone appeared a single time. The rearrangement joins TRBV5-1 to TRBJ1-1; D is possibly TRBD1 (6 bases). This CDR3 spans 15 amino acids. Germline CDR1 SGHRS, CDR2 YFSETQ. The ends were cut back, 0 bases at V and 3 bases at J, with 12 bases in the middle. Written as DNA, the CDR3 is TGCGCCAGCAGCTTGGTCCCAGGGGCCGACACTGAAGCTTTCTTT. Protein product: CASSLVPGADTEAFF.

The chain uses TRBV7-6 and TRBJ1-5, with a weak D call TRBD1 (5 bases). The CDR3 has 15 amino acids. The V end was cut by 5 bases, the J end by 3 bases, with 14 bases between. From germline, CDR1 is SGHVS and CDR2 FNYEAQ. This CDR3 is CASSAGGRNNQPQHF. In nucleotides, the CDR3 is TGTGCCAGCAGCGCCGGGGGTCGGAACAATCAGCCCCAGCATTTT.

The chain couples TRBV4-2 to TRBJ2-7; TRBD1 matches at 7 bases. Germline V gives CDR1 LGHNA, CDR2 YNFKEQ. The trim removed 1 base at V and 5 bases at J, leaving 11 bases unmatched. The CDR3 is 16 residues long. As DNA, the CDR3 is TGTGCCAGCAGCCAAGGAGTCGGGACAGCTTCCGACGAGCAGTACTTC. It translates to CASSQGVGTASDEQYF.

Only a few counts were recorded for this clone. The rearrangement links TRBV6-5 to TRBJ2-3; no reliable D call. V lost 6 bases to trimming and J lost 4 bases, with 8 bases between them. Germline CDR1 reads MNHEY; CDR2 reads SVGAGI. This CDR3 is 12 amino acids long. The CDR3 nucleotides read TGTGCCAGCAGGGCAACAGCAGATACGCAGTATTTT. Its protein product is CASRATADTQYF.

The gene calls are TRBV28 and TRBJ1-6; 9 positions agree with TRBD1. The CDR3 has 16 residues. Per germline, CDR1 MDHEN and CDR2 SYDVKM. V was pared by 1 base and J by 8 bases, with 6 bases of the junction left unmatched. The chain's CDR3 is CASSLLPGQGYSPLHF. As DNA, the CDR3 is TGTGCCAGCAGTTTATTACCGGGACAGGGATATTCACCCCTCCACTTT.

The genes are TRBV7-2 and TRBJ1-5; D gene uncertain. Trimming took off 5 bases at V and 4 bases at J, with 9 bases between the two ends. This CDR3 is 13 amino acids long. The V gene's germline CDR1 is SGHTA and CDR2 FQGNSA. CDR3 protein: CASSPFGNQPQHF. In nucleotides, the CDR3 is TGTGCCAGCAGCCCGTTCGGGAATCAGCCCCAGCATTTT.

The chain joins TRBV11-2 to TRBJ2-5; D possibly corresponds to TRBD1 (5 bases). The germline V gene has CDR1 SGHAT and CDR2 FQNNGV. The CDR3 is made up of 18 amino acids. Trimming took off 5 bases at V and 0 bases at J, with 22 bases between the two ends. CDR3 amino acids: CASSPPLTGLPYQETQYF. CDR3 nucleotide sequence: TGTGCCAGCAGCCCACCCCTTACAGGTCTCCCGTACCAAGAGACCCAGTACTTC.

The CDR3 nucleotides read TGCGCCAGCAGCCGGCGTAGCTTAATGAACACTGAAGCTTTCTTT. This codes for CASSRRSLMNTEAFF. V and J are TRBV4-3 and TRBJ1-1, with D unresolved. Trimming took off 4 bases at V and 0 bases at J, with 12 bases between the two ends. Germline assignment: CDR1 LGHNA and CDR2 YSLEER. This CDR3 has 15 residues.

This clone was observed once. CDR3 sequence (DNA): TGTGCCAGCAGTTACCAGGCGAAGGGGGAAAAACTGTTTTTT. This sequence encodes CASSYQAKGEKLFF. V gene TRBV6-5 combines with J gene TRBJ1-4; TRBD1 might be the D (5 bases). Germline V CDR1 and CDR2: MNHEY, SVGAGI. The V and J ends lost 2 bases and 8 bases respectively, with 12 bases between them. There are 14 residues in the CDR3.

The chain combines TRBV6-4 with TRBJ1-3; D might be TRBD1 (5 bases). V was shortened by 9 bases and J by 4 bases, with 13 bases between the two germline ends. CDR3 length: 13 residues. Germline CDR1 reads MRHNA; CDR2 reads SNTAGT. CDR3 DNA: TGTGCCAGGGACCAGGGCAGCGGAAACACCATATATTTT. Its protein product is CARDQGSGNTIYF.

The CDR3 nucleotides read TGTGCCAGCAGTTTATTTCGGACTAGGATGGTCTACGAGCAGTACTTC. It codes for CASSLFRTRMVYEQYF. The rearrangement uses TRBV27 and TRBJ2-7; 7 bases line up with TRBD2. Per germline, CDR1 MNHEY and CDR2 SMNVEV (reference sequence). CDR3 length: 16 residues. After removal of 1 base from V and 3 bases from J, the junction contained 9 bases not matched to a gene.

The chain is built from TRBV9 and TRBJ2-6; a possible D gene is TRBD1 (5 bases). V lost 4 bases and J 0 bases, leaving 17 bases between the germline ends. The CDR3 covers 18 residues. In germline, CDR1 is SGDLS, CDR2 YYNGEE. The CDR3 loop is CASSPQTDSYSGANVLTF. The CDR3 nucleotides read TGTGCCAGCAGCCCCCAGACAGATAGCTACTCTGGGGCCAACGTCCTGACTTTC.